Listed here are 18 T cell receptor beta chains from one sample, sequenced in a study of shared clonotypes between healthy human individuals (dated by TCRdb to the early 2020s). The method was the immunoSEQ multiplex PCR assay. TCRdb carries this immuneACCESS record with in-frame sequences only. Its versions omit some clonotypes, under half of them owing to an unresolved V gene in the studies checked, with the rest unexplained. In this sample the table shows about 560,000 clones, roughly 79% of which occur a single time. The top ten clonotypes cover 9.5% to 15% of the sample. Sequencing used PBMCs. Source of these receptors: a woman between 40 and 55 years old in good health. Some clones in this sample may be carry-over from other donors' samples.

With regard to this clone: A much larger clone is a single base away; this may be a read error. V usage is TRBV7-9 and J usage is TRBJ2-2, with 8 bases that match TRBD2. The germline V gene encodes CDR1 SEHNR and CDR2 FQNEAQ (reference sequence). This CDR3 spans 13 amino acids. After removal of 5 bases from V and 6 bases from J, the junction contained 2 bases not matched to a gene. CDR3 coding DNA: TGTGCCAGCAGCCCAGCGGGGGCCGGGGAGCTGTTTTTT. It is translated as CASSPAGAGELFF.

The chain links TRBV20-1 to TRBJ2-7; D unclear. The CDR3 is made up of 10 amino acids. CDR1 and CDR2 (germline): DFQATT, SNEGSKA (reference sequence). Between the trimmed V and J ends, which lost 4 bases and 7 bases, there was a span of 8 bases. The CDR3 reads CSATIREQYF. The CDR3 nucleotides read TGCAGTGCTACCATACGGGAGCAGTACTTC.

J is TRBJ2-2 and V is TRBV6-1; 8 bases fit TRBD1. The V gene's germline CDR1 is MNHNS and CDR2 SASEGT. With 5 bases clipped from V and 6 bases from J, the junction kept 8 bases outside the gene matches. There are 15 residues in the CDR3. The CDR3 DNA is TGTGCCAGCAGTACCCGACAGGGGAGCGCCGGGGAGCTGTTTTTT. As protein: CASSTRQGSAGELFF.

CDR3 residues: CSVENWGGPGNEQFF. The CDR3 nucleotides read TGCAGCGTTGAGAACTGGGGCGGCCCGGGGAATGAGCAGTTCTTC. J is TRBJ2-1 and V is TRBV29-1; D may be TRBD1 or TRBD2 (5 bases each). The V end was cut by 3 bases, the J end by 7 bases, with 19 bases between. The CDR3 contains 15 residues. Germline CDR1 SQVTM, CDR2 ANQGSEA.

This chain links TRBV19 with TRBJ1-1, with D tentatively TRBD1 (5 bases). Trimming stripped 2 bases from V and 1 base from J, with 8 bases between. This CDR3 has 14 residues. The germline V gene encodes CDR1 LNHDA and CDR2 SQIVND (reference sequence). Written as DNA, the CDR3 is TGTGCCAGTAGTATAAGGGGCCGGAACACTGAAGCTTTCTTT. Translating it yields CASSIRGRNTEAFF.

This chain links TRBV4-2 with TRBJ2-2; TRBD2 matches at 7 bases. The V gene's germline CDR1 is LGHNA and CDR2 YNFKEQ. V lost 8 bases to trimming and J lost 3 bases; unmatched junction nucleotides: 6. The CDR3 spans 14 residues. In nucleotides, the CDR3 is TGTGCCAGCCGTCTGGGAGGGGACACCGGGGAGCTGTTTTTT. It yields the protein CASRLGGDTGELFF.

Details on this clone: The same CDR3 arises from other DNA sequences in this sample as well. The rearrangement uses TRBV7-6 and TRBJ2-3; TRBD1 might be the D (7 bases). Between the trimmed V and J ends, which lost 0 bases and 3 bases, there was a span of 13 bases. The CDR3 is 16 amino acids. From germline, CDR1 is SGHVS and CDR2 FNYEAQ. Here the CDR3 reads CASSLAEAGGTDTQYF. In nucleotides, the CDR3 is TGTGCCAGCAGCTTAGCGGAGGCAGGGGGGACAGATACGCAGTATTTT.

This CDR3 reads CASGGKVAKNIQYF. The DNA of the CDR3 is TGCGCCAGCGGGGGCAAAGTAGCCAAAAACATTCAGTACTTC. The rearrangement joins TRBV23-1 to TRBJ2-4; D possibly corresponds to TRBD1 (6 bases). TRBV23-1 is treated as an ORF (open reading frame) with a function not yet certain. This CDR3 is 14 amino acids long. Trimming removed 8 bases at V and 0 bases at J, with 11 bases between.

As regards this clone: Different DNA sequences within this sample yield the same CDR3. This sequence joins TRBV9 and TRBJ2-1; D is unresolved. Germline loops: CDR1 SGDLS, CDR2 YYNGEE. CDR3 length: 14 residues. Trimming removed 0 bases at V and 0 bases at J, with 4 bases between. CDR3 DNA sequence: TGTGCCAGCAGCGTAGGGGGCTCCTACAATGAGCAGTTCTTC. This sequence encodes CASSVGGSYNEQFF.

The chain recombines TRBV4-1 with TRBJ2-3; D unresolved. This CDR3 comprises 14 residues. V lost 3 bases to trimming and J lost 6 bases, with 13 bases between them. Germline CDR1 reads MGHRA; CDR2 reads YSYEKL. The CDR3 reads CASSQGRFLDTQYF. Written as DNA, the CDR3 is TGCGCCAGCAGCCAGGGTCGGTTTCTGGATACGCAGTATTTT.

This clone was seen only a few times. This chain connects TRBV5-1 to TRBJ2-5, with a weak D call TRBD2 (6 bases). The end of the DNA fits TRBJ2-7 better, so the J call may be wrong. In germline, CDR1 is SGHRS, CDR2 YFSETQ. The CDR3 runs 13 residues. In DNA form, the CDR3 reads TGCGCCAGCCGCCGGCCGGGAGCCTACGAGCAGTACTTC. Protein product: CASRRPGAYEQYF.

The CDR3 bases are TGTGCCAGCAGCTTAGTGGGACAGGGACATGGCTACACCTTC. Translated, it gives CASSLVGQGHGYTF. The J gene is TRBJ1-2, the V gene TRBV7-9; TRBD1 aligns across 9 bases. V lost 1 base and J lost 6; bases outside the gene matches: 3. In germline, CDR1 is SEHNR, CDR2 FQNEAQ (reference sequence). There are 14 residues in the CDR3.

The genes are TRBV4-3 and TRBJ1-4; TRBD1 matches 12 bases. Trimming at V came to 0 bases and at J to 7 bases, leaving 6 bases not matched to a gene. Germline V gene data show CDR1 as LGHNA and CDR2 as YSLEER. The CDR3 spans 17 residues. The CDR3 reads CASSQDTGTGGSEKLFF. Here the CDR3 DNA reads TGCGCCAGCAGCCAAGATACCGGGACAGGGGGCAGTGAAAAACTGTTTTTT.

This clone has only one observation. The chain has TRBV7-3 and TRBJ2-1, with D possibly being TRBD2 (6 bases). From germline, CDR1 is SGHTA and CDR2 FQGTGA. V was shortened by 2 bases and J by 4 bases, with 12 bases between the two germline ends. The CDR3 is 15 residues long. The CDR3 DNA is TGTGCCAGCAGCTTATCGGGAGCCGGTTACAATGAGCAGTTCTTC. Its protein is CASSLSGAGYNEQFF.

This chain uses TRBV15 with TRBJ1-3, with D possibly TRBD1 on 6 matching bases. V was clipped by 5 bases and J by 3 bases, with 14 bases between them. The CDR3 consists of 15 residues. Germline lookup yields CDR1 LNHNV and CDR2 YYDKDF (reference sequence). In DNA form, the CDR3 reads TGTGCCACCAGCCTCAACAGGGATGGTGGAAACACCATATATTTT. It codes for CATSLNRDGGNTIYF.

This clone occurred once. The CDR3 spells CASSLRVGRAVYEQYF. CDR3 DNA: TGTGCCAGCAGTTTGAGGGTCGGGAGGGCTGTCTACGAGCAGTACTTC. The chain combines TRBV27 with TRBJ2-7; 8 nucleotides line up with TRBD2. Germline values: CDR1 MNHEY, CDR2 SMNVEV (reference sequence). CDR3 length equals 16 residues. With 3 bases clipped from V and 3 bases from J, the junction kept 10 bases outside the gene matches.

The CDR3 nucleotides are TGTGCCACCAGACAACCCGGGCTCCTAGGCGAGCAGTACTTC. This sequence encodes CATRQPGLLGEQYF. The rearrangement joins TRBV28 to TRBJ2-7; D ambiguous. V gave up 10 bases and J gave up 6 bases, with 22 bases separating them. The CDR3 totals 14 residues. In germline, CDR1 is MDHEN, CDR2 SYDVKM.

The rearrangement uses TRBV7-2 and TRBJ2-1, with 7 positions matching TRBD2. Trimming cost V 6 bases and J 3 bases; bases outside gene matches: 14. CDR1 SGHTA and CDR2 FQGNSA come from the germline V gene. There are 17 residues in the CDR3. CDR3 region: CASRPTSGGSLYNEQFF. The CDR3 nucleotides are TGTGCCAGCAGACCCACCTCGGGCGGGAGCCTCTACAATGAGCAGTTCTTC.